The 5 T cell receptor beta chains in this list originate from one sample, sequenced in a study of graft-versus-host responses after intestinal transplantation. The antigens for these receptors are not known. TCRdb keeps only in-frame clones here, not all; method: immunoSEQ multiplex PCR. The table lists about 94,000 clones, roughly 90% of them singletons. This specimen was unstimulated CD8+ T cells sorted from spleen or lymph node cells, taken before intestinal transplant. These receptors all come from a human donor who received an intestinal transplant.

This chain links TRBV7-6 with TRBJ2-5, with 9 positions matching TRBD1. The CDR3 sequence is 14 residues long. The germline V gene has CDR1 SGHVS and CDR2 FNYEAQ. Unmatched junction bases numbered 5, after V lost 5 bases and J lost 4 bases. CDR3 in DNA: TGTGCCAGCAGCCCCGGGACAGGGACAGAGACCCAGTACTTC. Protein sequence: CASSPGTGTETQYF.

The chain employs TRBV28 and TRBJ2-3; 9 positions match TRBD1. CDR3 length equals 16 residues. J lost 1 base, V lost 4 bases, and 6 bases had no gene match. CDR1 and CDR2 (germline): MDHEN, SYDVKM. CDR3 region: CASSSPDRGGTDTQYF. The CDR3 region has the DNA TGTGCCAGCAGTTCTCCGGACAGGGGTGGCACAGATACGCAGTATTTT.

CDR3 sequence reads: CASSQRQNRGYNEQFF. DNA of the CDR3: TGCGCCAGCAGTCAGCGTCAGAACCGAGGATACAATGAGCAGTTCTTC. The chain combines TRBV4-3 with TRBJ2-1, with unresolved D. There are 16 residues in the CDR3. Trimming removed 6 bases at V and 4 bases at J, with 19 bases between. Germline CDR1 reads LGHNA; CDR2 reads YSLEER.

The chain uses TRBV6-1 and TRBJ2-7, with TRBD1 as a possible D gene (6 bases). This CDR3 comprises 13 residues. V was cut by 7 bases and J by 3 bases, with 13 bases left in between. The germline V gene has CDR1 MNHNS and CDR2 SASEGT. CDR3 coding DNA: TGTGCCAGCAAACCGGGGACAAACTACGAGCAGTACTTC. Translated, it gives CASKPGTNYEQYF.

V and J are TRBV6-1 and TRBJ2-7, with 10 bases aligning to TRBD2. The V and J ends lost 2 bases and 0 bases, in that order; junction bases with no gene match: 4. Germline V gene data show CDR1 as MNHNS and CDR2 as SASEGT. The CDR3 length is 16 residues. CDR3 region: CASSEWTSGASYEQYF. Here the CDR3 DNA reads TGTGCCAGCAGTGAATGGACTAGCGGAGCCTCCTACGAGCAGTACTTC.